The T cell receptor beta chain described here comes from a study of technical replicates of blood from a few donors. The CDR3 extends over 13 amino acids. Germline V gene sequence: CDR1 SQVTM, CDR2 ANQGSEA. V shed 3 bases and J 3 bases; nucleotides not matched to a gene: 2. Only in-frame clones appear in the TCRdb table, and some are missing; sequencing was by immunoSEQ multiplex PCR. This sample has about 62,000 clones, with roughly 98% found just once. This TCR was sampled from a human donor in good health. The sequenced material came from T cells isolated from PBMCs. V is TRBV29-1 and J is TRBJ2-7; TRBD1 aligns across 10 bases. In DNA, the CDR3 is TGCAGCGTTGAGACAGGGGGCTACTACGAGCAGTACTTC. Protein product: CSVETGGYYEQYF.